The clone carrying this TCR beta chain has at least ten counts. The sample is drawn from a study of T cells in Graves' hyperthyroidism and ophthalmopathy. About the research overall: Peripheral blood was collected at initial diagnosis, before any treatment.

RNA transcripts served as the template for amplifying TCR beta CDR3 regions. With the HTBI primer set, the TCR CDR3 went through a first round of RT-PCR. TCRdb reanalysed the multiplex PCR reads using MiXCR and keeps one entry per CDR3 protein. The sample carries about 200,000 distinct CDR3 sequences, approximately 17% recorded once. Patients aged 18 to 65 with hyperthyroidism were newly diagnosed, with duration under 2 months. Exclusion followed for patients with uncontrolled infection, other autoimmune disease, pregnancy or lactation. Between the trimmed V and J ends, which lost 7 bases and 6 bases, there was a span of 17 bases. This CDR3 comprises 13 residues. Germline assignment: CDR1 DFQATT and CDR2 SNEGSKA (reference sequence).

The material sequenced was blood. This chain connects TRBV20-1 to TRBJ2-3; no reliable D call. The source of this sequence is a man aged 50 to 60 with Graves' hyperthyroidism. CDR3 in amino acids: CSVVSSLGDTQYF. As DNA, the CDR3 is TGCAGTGTGGTCAGCTCCTTGGGGGATACGCAGTATTTT.